This is a list of T cell receptor beta chains from one sample in a study of T cells expressing NK-cell markers. TCRdb re-analyzed the 5' RACE reads; it lists each CDR3 protein once, without DNA. The table lists a few hundred thousand distinct CDR3 sequences. Sequences were obtained from blood T cells: a sorted CD56 or NKG2C T cell subset, CD4+ or CD8+ T cells, or bulk PBMC T cells (not recorded which). These receptors were obtained from a man aged 18-70 years in good health. The CDR3 runs from the conserved cysteine through the conserved F or W.

TRBJ2-3	TRBV4-2	CASSQVSNMGDTQYF
TRBJ1-6	TRBV12-5	CASGSPPKAGELGNSPLHF
TRBJ1-2	TRBV6-2/TRBV6-3	CATHARTGIGYTF
TRBJ1-6	TRBV19	CASRIGRGAYNSPLHF
TRBJ2-1	TRBV6-2/TRBV6-3	CASSYLRTSGGEQFF
TRBJ2-1	TRBV9	CASSPQGVGSGSTYNEQFF
TRBJ2-3	TRBV7-9	CASSLTGTKGDTQYF
TRBJ2-7	TRBV20-1	CSATRLAGGEGEQYF
TRBJ2-5	TRBV6-2/TRBV6-3	CASNGLAAQETQYF
TRBJ1-4	TRBV7-9	CASSLAGAPNEKLFF
TRBJ2-2	TRBV5-6	CASSRQGTYTGELFF
TRBJ2-5	TRBV11-2	CASSLSYGGETQYF
TRBJ2-3	TRBV12-3/TRBV12-4	CASSFGGARDTQYF
TRBJ2-5	TRBV13	CASSLRGGTQYF
TRBJ2-4	TRBV2	CASTFSGGFLVKNIQYF
TRBJ1-4	TRBV28	CASSLTTGNTKRGKLFF
TRBJ1-4	TRBV25-1	CASRKGHNEKLFF
TRBJ2-7	TRBV18	CASSPLTISYEQYF
TRBJ1-6	TRBV12-3/TRBV12-4	CASSNDRVASPLHF
TRBJ2-2	TRBV27	CASSLSRLAGELFF
TRBJ1-1	TRBV18	CASSAQQGRAFF
TRBJ2-7	TRBV5-8	CASSDWTSNEQYF
TRBJ2-3	TRBV6-1	CASRRDRRNTDTQYF
TRBJ2-1	TRBV12-3/TRBV12-4	CASSLEARIQGAGSYNEQFF
TRBJ1-4	TRBV6-5	CASSSIGEKLFF
TRBJ1-1	TRBV6-5	CASSYLAGKQNTEAFF
TRBJ1-1	TRBV29-1	CSVLANTEAFF
TRBJ2-5	TRBV4-1	CASSSGTSGAQETQYF
TRBJ1-1	TRBV5-1	CASSLSLWNTEAFF
TRBJ2-7	TRBV3-1	CASSSSGTGNFYEQYF
TRBJ2-5	TRBV7-2	CASSLHPAGYQETQYF